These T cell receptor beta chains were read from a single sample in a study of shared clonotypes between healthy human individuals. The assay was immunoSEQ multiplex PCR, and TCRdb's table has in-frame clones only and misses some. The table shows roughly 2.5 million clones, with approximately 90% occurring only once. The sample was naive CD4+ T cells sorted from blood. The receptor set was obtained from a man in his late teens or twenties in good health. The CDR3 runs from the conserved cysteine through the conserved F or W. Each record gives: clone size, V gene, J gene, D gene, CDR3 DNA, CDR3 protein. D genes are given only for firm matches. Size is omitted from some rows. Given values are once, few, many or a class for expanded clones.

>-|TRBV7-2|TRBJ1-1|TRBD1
TGTGCCAGCAGCACCCGGACAGGGGTCACTGAAGCTTTCTTT
CASSTRTGVTEAFF
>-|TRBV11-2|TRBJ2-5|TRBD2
TGTGCCAGCAGCCTAGGGACTAGCGTAGAGACCCAGTACTTC
CASSLGTSVETQYF
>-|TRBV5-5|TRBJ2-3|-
TGTGCCAGCAGCAGCTTCCCCAGAGGTCTCAGCACAGATACGCAGTATTTT
CASSSFPRGLSTDTQYF
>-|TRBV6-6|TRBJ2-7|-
TGTGCCAGCCAGGGTTTCCACGAGCAGTACTTC
CASQGFHEQYF
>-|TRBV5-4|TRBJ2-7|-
TGTGCCAGCAGCGACACGCGAATCCCCTACGAGCAGTACTTC
CASSDTRIPYEQYF
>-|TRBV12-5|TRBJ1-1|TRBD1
TGTGCTAGTGGTACAGACAGGGGGGTTGAAGCTTTCTTT
CASGTDRGVEAFF
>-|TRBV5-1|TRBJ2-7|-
TGCGCCAGCAGCGCCACACTAGCCTACGAGCAGTACTTC
CASSATLAYEQYF
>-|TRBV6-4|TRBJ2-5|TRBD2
TGTGCCAGCTCATCGGTAGCGGGAGAATGCCAAGAGACCCAGTACTTC
CASSSVAGECQETQYF
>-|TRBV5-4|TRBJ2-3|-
TGTGCCAGCAGCTCACCCACAGATACGCAGTATTTT
CASSSPTDTQYF
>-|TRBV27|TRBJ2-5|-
TGTGCCAGCATTCAAACCCCCGTCCTGCAAGAGACCCAGTACTTC
CASIQTPVLQETQYF
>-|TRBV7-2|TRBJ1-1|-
TGTGCCAGCAGCTTCCCTCGGTGGGTGGGGGGAACTGAAGCTTTCTTT
CASSFPRWVGGTEAFF
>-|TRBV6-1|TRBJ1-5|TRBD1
TGTGCCAGCAGTGAACCCCGGGACAGCCTTAGCAATCAGCCCCAGCATTTT
CASSEPRDSLSNQPQHF
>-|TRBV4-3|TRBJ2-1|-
TGCGCCAGCAGCCAAGAGGCCCCGCCATCCTACAATGAGCAGTTCTTC
CASSQEAPPSYNEQFF
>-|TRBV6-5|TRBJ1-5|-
TGTGCCAGCAGTTACTCGACAGCTAGCAATCAGCCCCAGCATTTT
CASSYSTASNQPQHF
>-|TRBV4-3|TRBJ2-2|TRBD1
TGCGCCAGCAGCCTGGGACAGGGAATCGGGGAGCTGTTTTTT
CASSLGQGIGELFF
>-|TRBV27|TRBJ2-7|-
TGTGCCAGCAGTTTTAGCGGTACCCCCTACGAGCAGTACTTC
CASSFSGTPYEQYF
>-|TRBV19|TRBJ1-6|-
TGTGCCAGTAGTATTGTAGGGGATAATTCACCCCTCCACTTT
CASSIVGDNSPLHF
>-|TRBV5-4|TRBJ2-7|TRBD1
TGTGCCAGCAGCTTGGGGGGACAGACATCCTACGAGCAGTACTTC
CASSLGGQTSYEQYF
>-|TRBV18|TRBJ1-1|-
TGTGCCAGCTCACCAGACGTTCTCGCTGAAGCTTTCTTT
CASSPDVLAEAFF
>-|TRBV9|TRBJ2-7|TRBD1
TGTGCCAGCAGCCCCTCGGGACAGGGGTTTCCCTACGAGCAGTACTTC
CASSPSGQGFPYEQYF
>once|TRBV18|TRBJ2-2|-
TGTGCCAGCTCACCACAACTCGTTTTGTTGGCCGGGGAGCTGTTTTTT
CASSPQLVLLAGELFF
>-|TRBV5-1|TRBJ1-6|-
TGCGCCAGCAGTCAGCAGGGAGCGGTAACCCTCCACTTT
CASSQQGAVTLHF
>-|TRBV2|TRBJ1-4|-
TGTGCCAGCGGACCCGGACGGGCAACTAATGAAAAACTGTTTTTT
CASGPGRATNEKLFF
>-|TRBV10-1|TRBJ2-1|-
TGCGCCAGCAGTGACTCCACGGACTATGAGCAGTTCTTC
CASSDSTDYEQFF
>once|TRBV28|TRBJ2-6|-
TGTGCCAGCAGTTTTTTTTTCTCTGGGGCCAACGTCCTGACTTTC
CASSFFFSGANVLTF
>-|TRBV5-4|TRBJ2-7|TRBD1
TGTGCCAGCAGCTCCCCCACAGGGGATCGGGCCTACGAGCAGTACTTC
CASSSPTGDRAYEQYF
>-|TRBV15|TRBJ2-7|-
TGTGCCACCAGCAGAGATCAACAGGAACGCGAGCAGTACTTC
CATSRDQQEREQYF
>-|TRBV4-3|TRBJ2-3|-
TGCGCCAGCAGCCAAGTTGGCCTCGGCGGGTCCACCACAGATACGCAGTATTTT
CASSQVGLGGSTTDTQYF
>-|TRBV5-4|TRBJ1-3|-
TGTGCCAGCAGCTTAGGCAGGGGCCCGGGAAACACCATATATTTT
CASSLGRGPGNTIYF
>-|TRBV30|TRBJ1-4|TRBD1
TGTGCCTGGATGGAAGGGCAGGGGGCAACTAATGAAAAACTGTTTTTT
CAWMEGQGATNEKLFF
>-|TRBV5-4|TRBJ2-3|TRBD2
TGTGCCAGCAGCTCCGGGACTAGAACAGATACGCAGTATTTT
CASSSGTRTDTQYF
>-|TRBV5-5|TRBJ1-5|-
TGTGCCAGCAGCCCCGGGACTGAACTCAATCAGCCCCAGCATTTT
CASSPGTELNQPQHF
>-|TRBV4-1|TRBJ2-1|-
TGCGCCAGCAGCCAAAGGGAGTTCGGGGCCAATGAGCAGTTCTTC
CASSQREFGANEQFF
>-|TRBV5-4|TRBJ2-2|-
TGTGCCAGCAGCTTGGCGGGGCCCGACACCGGGGAGCTGTTTTTT
CASSLAGPDTGELFF
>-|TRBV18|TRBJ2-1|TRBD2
TGTGCCAGCTCGCCCGGACTAGCGCAATACAATGAGCAGTTCTTC
CASSPGLAQYNEQFF
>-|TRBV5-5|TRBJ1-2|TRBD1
TGTGCCAGCAGCGGCCGGGACAGGGAGTATGGCTACACCTTC
CASSGRDREYGYTF
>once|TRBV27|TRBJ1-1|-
TGTGCCAGCAGACGCGATGCGGGGGGCACCTTGAACACTGAAGCTTTCTTT
CASRRDAGGTLNTEAFF